The text below deals with one T cell receptor beta chain. Its antigen is not identified. Germline values: CDR1 SGHRS, CDR2 YFSETQ. V was pared by 4 bases and J by 6 bases, with 17 bases between. The CDR3 extends over 15 amino acids. This sample was included in a study of identical twins. One entry per CDR3 protein, called by TCRdb with MiXCR from the 5' RACE reads. The repertoire includes 700,000 or so distinct CDR3 sequences, under 9% of them detected once, and roughly 0.9% sits in the top ten. Overall study findings and caveats: Alpha sequences out of frame and shared by twins had excess low generation probability. It was possible that invariant MAIT and iNKT cells partly confounded the zero-insertion analyses. Excess sharing by twins proved weaker in beta out-of-frame sequences.

The same specimen was also included in a second study, on yellow fever vaccine responses in identical twins.

The sequencing input was PBMCs. The source is a woman in her late teens or twenties in good health. V and J are TRBV5-1 and TRBJ1-5, with D possibly matching TRBD1 (6 bases). The CDR3 protein is CASSGPWRGTQPQHF. The CDR3 region has the DNA TGCGCCAGCAGCGGACCTTGGAGGGGGACTCAGCCCCAGCATTTT.